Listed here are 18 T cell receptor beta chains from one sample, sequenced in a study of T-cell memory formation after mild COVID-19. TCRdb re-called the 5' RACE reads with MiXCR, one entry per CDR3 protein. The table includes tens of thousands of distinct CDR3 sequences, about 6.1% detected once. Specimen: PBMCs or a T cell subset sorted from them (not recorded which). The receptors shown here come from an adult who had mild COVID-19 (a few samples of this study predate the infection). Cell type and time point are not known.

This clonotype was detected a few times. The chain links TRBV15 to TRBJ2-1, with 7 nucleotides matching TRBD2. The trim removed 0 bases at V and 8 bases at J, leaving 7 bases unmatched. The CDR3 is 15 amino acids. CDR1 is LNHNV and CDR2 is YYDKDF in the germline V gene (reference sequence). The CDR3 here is CATSRDGGGYYEQFF. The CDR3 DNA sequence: TGTGCCACCAGCAGAGATGGGGGAGGGTACTATGAGCAGTTCTTC.

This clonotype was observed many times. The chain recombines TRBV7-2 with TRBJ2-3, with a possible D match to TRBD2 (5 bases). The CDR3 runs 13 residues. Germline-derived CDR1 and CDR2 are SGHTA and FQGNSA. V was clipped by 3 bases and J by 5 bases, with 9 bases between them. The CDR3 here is CASSFGAGDTQYF. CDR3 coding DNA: TGTGCCAGCAGCTTCGGCGCGGGAGATACGCAGTATTTT.

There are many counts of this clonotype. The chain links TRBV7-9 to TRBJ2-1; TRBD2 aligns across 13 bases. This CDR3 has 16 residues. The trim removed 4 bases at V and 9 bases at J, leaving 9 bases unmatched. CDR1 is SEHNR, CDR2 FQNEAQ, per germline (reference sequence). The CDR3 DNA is TGTGCCAGCAGCTCGTGGACTAGCGGGAGAGATAGTGAGCAGTTCTTC. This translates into CASSSWTSGRDSEQFF.

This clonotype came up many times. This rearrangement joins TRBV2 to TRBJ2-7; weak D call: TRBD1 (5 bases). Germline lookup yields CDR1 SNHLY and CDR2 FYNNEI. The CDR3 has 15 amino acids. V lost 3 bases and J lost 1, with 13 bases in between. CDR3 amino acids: CASSDLGPSSYEQYF. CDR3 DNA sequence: TGTGCCAGCAGTGATTTGGGGCCTTCTTCCTACGAGCAGTACTTC. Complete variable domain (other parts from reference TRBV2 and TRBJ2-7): EPEVTQTPSHQVTQMGQEVILRCVPISNHLYFYWYRQILGQKVEFLVSFYNNEISEKSEIFDDQFSVERPDGSNFTLKIRSTKLEDSAMYFCASSDLGPSSYEQYFGPGTRLTVT.

CDR3 bases: TGCGCCAGCAGCCAGGGGAACGGGGAAACGACTGAAGCTTTCTTT. Its protein product is CASSQGNGETTEAFF. The chain joins TRBV4-1 to TRBJ1-1; no definite D call. V lost 3 bases and J lost 5, with 16 bases in between. Germline assignment: CDR1 MGHRA and CDR2 YSYEKL. CDR3 length: 15 amino acids.

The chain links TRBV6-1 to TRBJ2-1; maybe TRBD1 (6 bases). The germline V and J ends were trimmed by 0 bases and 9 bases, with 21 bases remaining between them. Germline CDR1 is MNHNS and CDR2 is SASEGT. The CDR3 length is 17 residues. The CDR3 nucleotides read TGTGCCAGCAGTGAAGCGTTTGCGGACAGCTCAGGTGGTGAGCAGTTCTTC. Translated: CASSEAFADSSGGEQFF.

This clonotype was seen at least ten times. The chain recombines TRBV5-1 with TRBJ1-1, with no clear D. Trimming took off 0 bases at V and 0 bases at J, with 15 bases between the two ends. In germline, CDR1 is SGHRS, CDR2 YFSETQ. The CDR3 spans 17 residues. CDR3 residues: CASSLAPQSRMNTEAFF. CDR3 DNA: TGCGCCAGCAGCTTGGCTCCTCAATCCCGTATGAACACTGAAGCTTTCTTT. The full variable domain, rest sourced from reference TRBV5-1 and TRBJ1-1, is KAGVTQTPRYLIKTRGQQVTLSCSPISGHRSVSWYQQTPGQGLQFLFEYFSETQRNKGNFPGRFSGRQFSNSRSEMNVSTLELGDSALYLCASSLAPQSRMNTEAFFGQGTRLTVV.

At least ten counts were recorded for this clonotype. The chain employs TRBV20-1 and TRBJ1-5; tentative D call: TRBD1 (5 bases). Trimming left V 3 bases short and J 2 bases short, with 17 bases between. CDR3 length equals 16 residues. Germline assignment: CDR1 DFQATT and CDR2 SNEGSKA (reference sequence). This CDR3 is CSASSGTSRGNQPQHF. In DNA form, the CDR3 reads TGCAGTGCTAGTTCCGGGACCTCCAGGGGCAATCAGCCCCAGCATTTT.

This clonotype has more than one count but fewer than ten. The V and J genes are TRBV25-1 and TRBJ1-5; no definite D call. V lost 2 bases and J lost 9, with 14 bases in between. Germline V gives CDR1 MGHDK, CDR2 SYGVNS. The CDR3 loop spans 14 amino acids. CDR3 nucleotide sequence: TGTGCCAGCAGTGAACTGGAATCGGCCGCGCCCCAGCATTTT. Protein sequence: CASSELESAAPQHF.

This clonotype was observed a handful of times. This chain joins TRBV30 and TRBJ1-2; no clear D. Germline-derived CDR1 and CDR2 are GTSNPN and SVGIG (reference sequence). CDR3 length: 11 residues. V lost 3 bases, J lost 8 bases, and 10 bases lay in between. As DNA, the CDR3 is TGTGCCTGGAGCCCTTTGGTAGGCTACACCTTC. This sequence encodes CAWSPLVGYTF.

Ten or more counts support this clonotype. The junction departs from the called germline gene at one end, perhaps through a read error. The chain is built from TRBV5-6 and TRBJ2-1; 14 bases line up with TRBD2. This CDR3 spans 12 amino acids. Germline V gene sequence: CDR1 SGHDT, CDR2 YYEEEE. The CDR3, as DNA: TGTGCCAGCAGCATCGGACTAGCGGGAGGTTCCTTC. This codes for CASSIGLAGGSF.

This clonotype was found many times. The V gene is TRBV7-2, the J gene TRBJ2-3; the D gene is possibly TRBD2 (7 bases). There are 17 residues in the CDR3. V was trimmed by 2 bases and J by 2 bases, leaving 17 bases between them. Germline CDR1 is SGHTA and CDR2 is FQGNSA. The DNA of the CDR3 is TGTGCCAGCAGCTTAAGTACCGGCGGGGGCGCCACAGATACGCAGTATTTT. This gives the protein CASSLSTGGGATDTQYF.

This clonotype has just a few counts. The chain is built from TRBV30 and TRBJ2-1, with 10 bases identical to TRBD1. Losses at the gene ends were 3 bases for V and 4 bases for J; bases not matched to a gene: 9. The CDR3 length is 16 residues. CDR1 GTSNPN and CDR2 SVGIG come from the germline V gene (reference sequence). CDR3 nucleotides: TGTGCCTGGAGCGGAAGGGGACAGGGGAAATACAATGAGCAGTTCTTC. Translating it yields CAWSGRGQGKYNEQFF.

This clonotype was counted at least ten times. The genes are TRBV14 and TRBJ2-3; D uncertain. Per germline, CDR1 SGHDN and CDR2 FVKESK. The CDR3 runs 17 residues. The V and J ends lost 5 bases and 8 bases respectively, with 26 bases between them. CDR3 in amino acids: CASSSSRVAVDSGTQYF. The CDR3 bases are TGTGCCAGCAGCTCGTCCCGGGTCGCGGTCGACTCTGGTACGCAGTATTTT.

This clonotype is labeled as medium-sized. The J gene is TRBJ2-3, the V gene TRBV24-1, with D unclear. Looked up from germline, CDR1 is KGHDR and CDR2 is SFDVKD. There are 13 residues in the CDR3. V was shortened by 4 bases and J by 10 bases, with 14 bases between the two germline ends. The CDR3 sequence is CATSDVALAAQYF. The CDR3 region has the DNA TGTGCCACCAGTGACGTCGCCCTTGCTGCGCAGTATTTT.

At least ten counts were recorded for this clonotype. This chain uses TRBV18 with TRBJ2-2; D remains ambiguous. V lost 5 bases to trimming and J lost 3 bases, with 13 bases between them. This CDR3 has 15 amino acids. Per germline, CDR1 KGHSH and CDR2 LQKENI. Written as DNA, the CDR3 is TGTGCCAGCTCATCCCCGACACTCTACACCGGGGAGCTGTTTTTT. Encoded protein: CASSSPTLYTGELFF.

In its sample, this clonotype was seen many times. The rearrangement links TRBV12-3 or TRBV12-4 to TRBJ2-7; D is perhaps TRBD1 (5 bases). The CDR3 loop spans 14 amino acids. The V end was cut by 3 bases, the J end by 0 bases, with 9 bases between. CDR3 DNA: TGTGCCAGCAGTTTGGGGCAGAGCTCCTACGAGCAGTACTTC. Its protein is CASSLGQSSYEQYF.

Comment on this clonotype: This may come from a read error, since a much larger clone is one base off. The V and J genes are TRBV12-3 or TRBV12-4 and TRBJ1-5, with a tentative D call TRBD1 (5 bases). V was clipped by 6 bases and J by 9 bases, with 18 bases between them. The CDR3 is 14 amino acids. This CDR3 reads CASSPWTISGPQHF. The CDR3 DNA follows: TGTGCCAGCAGCCCATGGACAATCTCAGGGCCCCAGCATTTT.